This section outlines one T cell receptor (beta chain) sequence together with its context. Its cognate antigen is unknown. This sample was included in a study of T cell repertoires in cytomegalovirus infection. Across the whole study: Well-studied HLA-B-restricted CMV epitopes were used in the study alongside recently identified HLA-C-restricted ones. CMV infection plus the matching HLA type was flagged by public TCR beta signatures.

With 0 bases removed from V and 2 bases from J, the gap between germline ends came to 14 bases. The CDR3 is 16 residues long. Per the germline V gene, CDR1 is MNHEY and CDR2 is SVGEGT. Notes on the study in general: Pooled public TCR beta family frequency picked out CMV carriers with the relevant HLA. Ex vivo responses were dominated by HLA-C-restricted CMV-specific TCR beta clonotypes.

TCRdb passed the reads through MiXCR, listing each CDR3 protein once. Seen here are approximately 910,000 distinct CDR3 sequences, less than 35% observed once, and the top ten hold around 15%. The sequences come from cultured CD8+ T cells from PBMCs, collected from culture after CMV antigen stimulation. The receptor was isolated from a human donor in good health (CMV status not recorded). Some clones in this sample may be carry-over from other donors' samples. The rearrangement links TRBV6-2 or TRBV6-3 to TRBJ2-7; unclear D gene. The CDR3 loop is CASSYSRSPGAYEQYV. The CDR3 DNA reads TGTGCCAGCAGTTACTCGAGGTCCCCTGGCGCCTACGAGCAGTACGTC.